This T cell receptor (beta chain) was sequenced for a study of T cell repertoires in cytomegalovirus infection (dated by TCRdb to the late 2010s). The study in broad terms: Because public TCR beta signatures pointed to carriage of CMV infection together with the matching HLA type, the HLA type of each donor mattered for the analysis. Findings and caveats that apply to the study as a whole: The ex vivo response was dominated by HLA-C-restricted CMV-specific TCR beta clonotypes, which also provided the single most frequent clonotype in two of eight donors. In both this cohort and an independent roughly 330-donor cohort, the cumulative frequency of public TCR beta family members distinguished carriers of CMV infection plus the relevant HLA type.

To note about this clonotype: Which antigen it targets is not known. This is likely a read error, given that the CDR3 carries no conserved phenylalanine or tryptophan at its end.

Sequencing took place on an Illumina HiSeq 1500. TCRdb reworked the public reads: Q25 trimming with fastp, MiXCR clone assembly, productive beta chains retained. CDR3 protein sequences are deduplicated, and each keeps its most common genes and DNA. In all, the sample holds more than 500,000 distinct CDR3 sequences, and approximately 16% of those were seen once. Clones ranked in the top ten supply 20% to 30% of the sample. The source material was CD8+ T cells from PBMCs. The clonotype comes from a human donor in good health (CMV status not recorded). Some clones in this sample may be carry-over from other donors' samples.

This receptor carries the CDR3 CASRAAGSSYNEQFL. The DNA reads TGTGCCAGCAGGGCGGCGGGCTCCTCCTACAATGAGCAGTTCTTA. The chain couples TRBV28 to TRBJ2-1; the D gene is perhaps TRBD2, on 5 matching bases. CDR1 and CDR2, looked up from the germline V gene, are MDHEN and SYDVKM. The germline ends are 12 bases apart after V is trimmed by 6 bases and J by 0 bases. Both ends counted, the CDR3 spans 15 residues. The entry retains the CDR3 DNA only, 45 bases that are in frame from base 1.